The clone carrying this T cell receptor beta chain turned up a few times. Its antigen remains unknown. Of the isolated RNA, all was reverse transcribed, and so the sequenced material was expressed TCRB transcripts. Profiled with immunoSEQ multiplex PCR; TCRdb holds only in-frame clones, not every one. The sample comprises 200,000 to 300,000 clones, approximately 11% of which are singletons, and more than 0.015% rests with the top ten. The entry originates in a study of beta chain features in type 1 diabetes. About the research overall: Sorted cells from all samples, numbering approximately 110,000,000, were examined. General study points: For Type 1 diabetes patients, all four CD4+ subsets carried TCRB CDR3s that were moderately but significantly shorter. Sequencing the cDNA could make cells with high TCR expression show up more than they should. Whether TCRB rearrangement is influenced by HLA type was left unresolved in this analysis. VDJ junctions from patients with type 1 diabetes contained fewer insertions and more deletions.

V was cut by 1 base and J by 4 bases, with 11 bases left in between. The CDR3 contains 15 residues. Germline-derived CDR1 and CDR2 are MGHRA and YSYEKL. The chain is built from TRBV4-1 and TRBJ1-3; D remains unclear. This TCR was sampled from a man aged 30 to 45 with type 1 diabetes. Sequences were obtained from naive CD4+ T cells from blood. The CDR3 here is CASSQVAVVGNTIYF. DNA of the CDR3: TGCGCCAGCAGCCAAGTTGCAGTCGTCGGAAACACCATATATTTT.